Presented here are 10 T cell receptor beta chains from one specimen sequenced in a study of blood T cell repertoires in COVID-19 (dated by TCRdb to between 2020 and 2021). The library was generated by the immunoSEQ multiplex PCR assay. In TCRdb, the immuneACCESS table is reduced to in-frame sequences with V and J assigned. These tables do not hold every clone; where another copy was compared, an unresolved V gene accounts for under half, and the others remain unexplained. For this sample the table gives approximately 60,000 clones, of which around 87% were detected only once. The top ten clones comprise roughly a fifth of the sample. The sequencing input was peripheral blood. The receptor source for this set is a woman aged 80 or over with COVID-19, enrolled during active disease.

The chain combines TRBV7-9 with TRBJ1-6; 8 positions match TRBD1. Looked up from germline, CDR1 is SEHNR and CDR2 is FQNEAQ (reference sequence). The CDR3 runs 14 residues. The V segment lost 1 base and the J segment 13 bases; nucleotides outside the gene matches: 6. As DNA, the CDR3 is TGTGCCAGCAGCTTAGACAGGGGGAAAGGGCCCCTCCACTTT. Translating gives CASSLDRGKGPLHF.

The genes are TRBV30 and TRBJ1-2; D gene ambiguous. V lost 4 bases and J lost 2, with 17 bases in between. Per germline, CDR1 GTSNPN and CDR2 SVGIG (reference sequence). This CDR3 is 15 amino acids long. The DNA for the CDR3 is TGTGCCTGGACCCCTGTGAGGGTAACGAACTATGGCTACACCTTC. This sequence encodes CAWTPVRVTNYGYTF.

This sequence joins TRBV5-4 and TRBJ2-6; no clear D gene. V lost 3 bases to trimming and J lost 7 bases, with 8 bases between them. This CDR3 is built from 13 residues. Germline assignment: CDR1 SGHNT and CDR2 YYREEE (reference sequence). In nucleotides, the CDR3 is TGTGCCAGCAGCTCCTCTAATGCCAACGTCCTGACTTTC. This sequence encodes CASSSSNANVLTF.

V usage is TRBV30 and J usage is TRBJ1-3; the D is unclear. Trimming pared 0 bases from V and 0 bases from J, leaving 9 bases between. This CDR3 is 15 amino acids long. Per the germline V gene, CDR1 is GTSNPN and CDR2 is SVGIG (reference sequence). CDR3 nucleotide sequence: TGTGCCTGGAGTGTCCGAGGAGACTCTGGAAACACCATATATTTT. It codes for CAWSVRGDSGNTIYF.

This chain joins TRBV27 and TRBJ2-5, with D uncertain. Germline lookup yields CDR1 MNHEY and CDR2 SMNVEV (reference sequence). V dropped 4 bases and J dropped 5 bases, with 8 bases sitting between them. This CDR3 is built from 12 residues. CDR3 region: CASSSFGETQYF. In nucleotides, the CDR3 is TGTGCCAGCAGTTCCTTCGGGGAGACCCAGTACTTC.

Here the CDR3 DNA reads TGTGCCAGCAGCCCGCAGGTATTTCCCTACGAGCAGTACTTC. It codes for CASSPQVFPYEQYF. The chain combines TRBV13 with TRBJ2-7; no reliable D call. Trimming pared 5 bases from V and 2 bases from J, leaving 13 bases between. This CDR3 has 14 residues. Germline V gene lookup returns CDR1 PRHDT and CDR2 FYEKMQ (reference sequence).

The CDR3 is CASSFRERFYNEQFF. CDR3 sequence (DNA): TGTGCCAGCAGTTTTCGGGAAAGATTTTACAATGAGCAGTTCTTC. The J gene is TRBJ2-1, the V gene TRBV27; weak D call: TRBD2 (5 bases). Germline V CDR1 and CDR2: MNHEY, SMNVEV (reference sequence). V was pared by 3 bases and J by 4 bases, with 13 bases between. This CDR3 is built from 15 residues.

The gene calls are TRBV27 and TRBJ1-6; TRBD1 agrees at 7 bases. The junction had 2 bases not matched to a gene; V was cut back by 1 base and J by 8 bases. CDR3 length: 14 residues. CDR1 MNHEY and CDR2 SMNVEV come from the germline V gene (reference sequence). The CDR3 is CASSLFTGDSPLHF. In DNA form, the CDR3 reads TGTGCCAGCAGTTTATTTACAGGGGATTCACCCCTCCACTTT.

The chain uses TRBV5-1 and TRBJ1-2; unclear D gene. There are 15 residues in the CDR3. Germline loops: CDR1 SGHRS, CDR2 YFSETQ. The ends were cut back, 4 bases at V and 5 bases at J, with 18 bases in the middle. In DNA form, the CDR3 reads TGCGCCAGCAGCCCCGGGGAGGCCCTTACATATGGCTACACCTTC. It is translated as CASSPGEALTYGYTF.

The J gene is TRBJ2-1, the V gene TRBV20-1; the match to TRBD2 covers 8 bases. J gave up 6 bases and V 3 bases, and 7 bases lay outside the gene matches. This CDR3 comprises 14 residues. Germline loops: CDR1 DFQATT, CDR2 SNEGSKA (reference sequence). CDR3 coding DNA: TGCAGTGCTAGTCCGGGGGGGCTGGGCAATGAGCAGTTCTTC. It is translated as CSASPGGLGNEQFF.